This T cell receptor (beta chain) was identified in a study of cytotoxic CD8 clonotypes in ibrutinib-treated CLL. Study-level points and caveats: Stable or contracted on treatment, public clonotypes were also uncommon.

Clones were sequenced by immunoSEQ multiplex PCR, and TCRdb holds only the in-frame ones, with some missing. This table has some 130,000 clones, approximately 83% appearing once. Cryopreserved PBMCs were the source of about 1.9 micrograms of genomic DNA, which went to TCR beta libraries. Worth noting for this clone: The target antigen is unknown.

The material was PBMCs, obtained after 24 months of ibrutinib treatment. This TCR was sampled from a human donor with chronic lymphocytic leukemia.

The CDR3 is CASSADGAYGYTF. The CDR3 DNA is TGTGCCAGCAGCGCCGACGGGGCCTATGGCTACACCTTC. The genes are TRBV6-4 and TRBJ1-2; D might be TRBD1 (5 bases). Between the trimmed V and J ends, which lost 6 bases and 4 bases, there was a span of 12 bases. This CDR3 is built from 13 residues. Germline CDR1 MRHNA, CDR2 SNTAGT.